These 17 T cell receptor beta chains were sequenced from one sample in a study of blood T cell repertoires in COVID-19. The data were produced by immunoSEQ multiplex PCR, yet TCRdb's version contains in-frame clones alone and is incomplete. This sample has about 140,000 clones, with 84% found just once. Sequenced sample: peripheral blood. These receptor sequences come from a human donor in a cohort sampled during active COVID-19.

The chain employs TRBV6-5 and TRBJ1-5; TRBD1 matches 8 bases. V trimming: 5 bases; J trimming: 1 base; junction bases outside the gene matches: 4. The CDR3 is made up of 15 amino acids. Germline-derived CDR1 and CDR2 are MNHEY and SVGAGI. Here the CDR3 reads CASSTTGASNQPQHF. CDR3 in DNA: TGTGCCAGCAGTACGACAGGGGCGAGCAATCAGCCCCAGCATTTT.

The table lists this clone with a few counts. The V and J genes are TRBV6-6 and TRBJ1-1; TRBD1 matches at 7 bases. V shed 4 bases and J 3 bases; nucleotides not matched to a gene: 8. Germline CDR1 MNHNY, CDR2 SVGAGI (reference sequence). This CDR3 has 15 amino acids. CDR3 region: CASSSTGAGDTEAFF. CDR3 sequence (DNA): TGTGCCAGCAGTTCCACAGGGGCTGGGGACACTGAAGCTTTCTTT.

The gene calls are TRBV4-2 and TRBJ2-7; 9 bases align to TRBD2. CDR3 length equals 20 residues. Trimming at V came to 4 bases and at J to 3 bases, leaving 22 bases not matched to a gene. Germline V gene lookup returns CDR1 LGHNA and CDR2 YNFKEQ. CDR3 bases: TGTGCCAGCAGCCCCACCGGTGGGGCAAGAGGTAGCGGGGGCCTCTACGAGCAGTACTTC. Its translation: CASSPTGGARGSGGLYEQYF.

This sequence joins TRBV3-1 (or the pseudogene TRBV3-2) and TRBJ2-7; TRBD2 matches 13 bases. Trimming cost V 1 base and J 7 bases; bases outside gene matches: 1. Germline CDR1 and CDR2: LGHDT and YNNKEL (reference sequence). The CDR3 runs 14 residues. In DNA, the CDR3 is TGTGCCAGCAGCCAAGGGACTAGCGGGGGTGAGCAGTACTTC. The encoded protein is CASSQGTSGGEQYF.

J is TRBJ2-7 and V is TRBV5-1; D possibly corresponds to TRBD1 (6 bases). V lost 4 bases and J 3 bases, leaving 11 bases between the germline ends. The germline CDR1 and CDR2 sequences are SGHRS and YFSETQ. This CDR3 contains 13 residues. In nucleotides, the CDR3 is TGCGCCAGCAGCCGAGGACAGATCTACGAGCAGTACTTC. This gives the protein CASSRGQIYEQYF. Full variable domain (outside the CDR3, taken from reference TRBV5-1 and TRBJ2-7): KAGVTQTPRYLIKTRGQQVTLSCSPISGHRSVSWYQQTPGQGLQFLFEYFSETQRNKGNFPGRFSGRQFSNSRSEMNVSTLELGDSALYLCASSRGQIYEQYFGPGTRLTVT.

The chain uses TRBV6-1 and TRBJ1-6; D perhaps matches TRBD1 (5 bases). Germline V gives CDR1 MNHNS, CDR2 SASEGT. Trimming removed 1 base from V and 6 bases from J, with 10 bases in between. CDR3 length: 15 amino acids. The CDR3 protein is CASSEGDSGNSPLHF. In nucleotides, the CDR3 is TGTGCCAGCAGTGAAGGAGACAGTGGTAATTCACCCCTCCACTTT.

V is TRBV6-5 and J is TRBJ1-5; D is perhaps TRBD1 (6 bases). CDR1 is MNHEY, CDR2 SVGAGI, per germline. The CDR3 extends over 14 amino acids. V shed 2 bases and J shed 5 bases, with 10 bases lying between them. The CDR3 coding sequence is TGTGCCAGCAGTTACAACAGGGCCCATCAGCCCCAGCATTTT. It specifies CASSYNRAHQPQHF.

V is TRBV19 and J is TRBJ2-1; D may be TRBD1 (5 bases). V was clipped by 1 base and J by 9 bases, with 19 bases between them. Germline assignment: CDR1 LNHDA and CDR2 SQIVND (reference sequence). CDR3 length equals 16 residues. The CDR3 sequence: CASSIGDRALGGEQFF. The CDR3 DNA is TGTGCCAGTAGTATAGGTGACAGAGCCTTAGGTGGTGAGCAGTTCTTC.

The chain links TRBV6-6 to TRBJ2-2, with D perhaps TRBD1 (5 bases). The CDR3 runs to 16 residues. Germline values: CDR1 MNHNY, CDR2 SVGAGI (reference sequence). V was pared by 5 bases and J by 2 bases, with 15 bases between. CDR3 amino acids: CASSPVWQGNTGELFF. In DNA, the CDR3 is TGTGCCAGCAGTCCAGTCTGGCAGGGAAACACCGGGGAGCTGTTTTTT.

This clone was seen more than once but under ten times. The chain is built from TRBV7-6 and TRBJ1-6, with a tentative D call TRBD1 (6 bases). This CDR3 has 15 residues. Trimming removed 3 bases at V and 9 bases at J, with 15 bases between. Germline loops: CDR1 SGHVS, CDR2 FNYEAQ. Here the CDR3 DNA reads TGTGCCAGCAGCTTGGGGGCAGACGGACTTTCACCCCTCCACTTT. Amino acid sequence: CASSLGADGLSPLHF. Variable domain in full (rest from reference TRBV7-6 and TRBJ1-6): GAGVSQSPRYKVTKRGQDVALRCDPISGHVSLYWYRQALGQGPEFLTYFNYEAQQDKSGLPNDRFSAERPEGSISTLTIQRTEQRDSAMYRCASSLGADGLSPLHFGNGTRLTVT.

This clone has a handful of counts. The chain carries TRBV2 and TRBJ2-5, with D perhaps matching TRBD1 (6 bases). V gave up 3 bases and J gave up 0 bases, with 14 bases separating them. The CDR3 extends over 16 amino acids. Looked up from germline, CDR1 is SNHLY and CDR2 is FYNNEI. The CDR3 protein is CASSDPGVSYQETQYF. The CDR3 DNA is TGTGCCAGCAGTGACCCAGGGGTCTCGTACCAAGAGACCCAGTACTTC. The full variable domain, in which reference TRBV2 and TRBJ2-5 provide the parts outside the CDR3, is EPEVTQTPSHQVTQMGQEVILRCVPISNHLYFYWYRQILGQKVEFLVSFYNNEISEKSEIFDDQFSVERPDGSNFTLKIRSTKLEDSAMYFCASSDPGVSYQETQYFGPGTRLLVL.

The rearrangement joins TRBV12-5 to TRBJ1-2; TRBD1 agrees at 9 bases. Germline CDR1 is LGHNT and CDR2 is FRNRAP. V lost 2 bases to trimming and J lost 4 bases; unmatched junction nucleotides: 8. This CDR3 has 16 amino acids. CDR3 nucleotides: TGTGCTAGTGGTTTGCCTATTCGGACAGGGGTCTATGGCTACACCTTC. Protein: CASGLPIRTGVYGYTF.

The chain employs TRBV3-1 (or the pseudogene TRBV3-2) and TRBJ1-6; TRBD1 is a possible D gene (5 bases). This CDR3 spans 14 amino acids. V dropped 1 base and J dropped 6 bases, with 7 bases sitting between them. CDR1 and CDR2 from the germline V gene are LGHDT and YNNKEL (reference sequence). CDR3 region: CASSQVGANSPLHF. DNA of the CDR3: TGTGCCAGCAGCCAAGTAGGGGCTAATTCACCCCTCCACTTT.

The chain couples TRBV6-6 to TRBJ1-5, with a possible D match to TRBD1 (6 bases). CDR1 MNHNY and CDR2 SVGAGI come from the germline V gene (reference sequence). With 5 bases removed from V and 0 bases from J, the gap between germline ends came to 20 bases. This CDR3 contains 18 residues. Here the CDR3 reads CASSPGAGLIYSNQPQHF. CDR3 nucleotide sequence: TGTGCCAGCAGTCCAGGGGCGGGCTTGATATATAGCAATCAGCCCCAGCATTTT.

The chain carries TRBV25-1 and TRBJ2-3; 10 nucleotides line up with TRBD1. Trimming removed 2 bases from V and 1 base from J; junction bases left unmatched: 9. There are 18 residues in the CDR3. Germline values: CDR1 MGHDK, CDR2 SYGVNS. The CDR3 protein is CASSELAGTGARTDTQYF. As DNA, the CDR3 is TGTGCCAGCAGTGAACTGGCTGGGACAGGGGCCCGCACAGATACGCAGTATTTT.

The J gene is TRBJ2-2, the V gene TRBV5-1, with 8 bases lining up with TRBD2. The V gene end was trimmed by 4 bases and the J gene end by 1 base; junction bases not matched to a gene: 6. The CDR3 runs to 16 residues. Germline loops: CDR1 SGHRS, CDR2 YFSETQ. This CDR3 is CASSQSGGQNTGELFF. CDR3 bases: TGCGCCAGCAGCCAGAGCGGGGGCCAGAACACCGGGGAGCTGTTTTTT.

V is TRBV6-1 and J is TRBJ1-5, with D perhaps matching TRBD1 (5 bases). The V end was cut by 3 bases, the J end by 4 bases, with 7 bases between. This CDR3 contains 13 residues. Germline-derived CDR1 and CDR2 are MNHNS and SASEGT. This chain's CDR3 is CASSDRANQPQHF. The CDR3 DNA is TGTGCCAGCAGTGACAGGGCTAATCAGCCCCAGCATTTT.